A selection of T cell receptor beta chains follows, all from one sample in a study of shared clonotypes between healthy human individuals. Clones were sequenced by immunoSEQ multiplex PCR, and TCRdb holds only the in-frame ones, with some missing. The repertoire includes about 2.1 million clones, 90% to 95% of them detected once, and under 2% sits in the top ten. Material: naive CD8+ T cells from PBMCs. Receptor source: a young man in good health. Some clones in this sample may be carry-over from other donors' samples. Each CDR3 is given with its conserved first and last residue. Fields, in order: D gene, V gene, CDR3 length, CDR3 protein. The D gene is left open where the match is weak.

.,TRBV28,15,CASSRWTARSYEQYF
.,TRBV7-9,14,CASSFGRVGDTQYF
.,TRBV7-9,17,CASSLAGLGSGSYEQYF
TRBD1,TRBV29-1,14,CSVEGVQGASAAFF
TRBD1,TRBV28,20,CASSLDSGGGLGRPDQPQHF
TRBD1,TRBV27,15,CASSDRDRGTDTQYF
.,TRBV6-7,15,CASLKSGADTGELFF
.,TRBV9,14,CASSEGDYNTEAFF
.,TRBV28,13,CASSPDGYNGQFF
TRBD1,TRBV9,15,CASSLRDRGRDGYTF